This passage covers 20 T cell receptor beta chains from one sample sequenced in a study of cytomegalovirus exposure and HLA in healthy donors. Using immunoSEQ multiplex PCR, the repertoire was profiled, and TCRdb retains in-frame clones only, with some absent. The sample has approximately 160,000 clones; over 85% are singletons. Sequencing used PBMCs. The receptors derive from a woman between 18 and 29 years old in good health and CMV-seropositive.

V usage is TRBV21-1 and J usage is TRBJ1-1; TRBD1 is the table's D call and was not checked against the DNA. TRBV21-1 is noted as a pseudogene. The CDR3 has 17 residues. This chain's CDR3 is CASSKEGTGVSFAEAFF. CDR3 DNA: TGTGCCAGCAGCAAAGAAGGGACAGGGGTCTCTTTTGCTGAAGCTTTCTTT.

This clone was picked up a small number of times. Sequence at one end of the junction differs from germline and may be a read error. V usage is TRBV7-7 and J usage is TRBJ2-1, with 8 bases lining up with TRBD2. This CDR3 region has 13 residues. Germline V gene sequence: CDR1 SSHAT, CDR2 FNYEAQ (reference sequence). In DNA form, the CDR3 reads TGTGCTAGCAGCGGGGGACAACTCAATGAGCAGTTCTTC. It is translated as CASSGGQLNEQFF. Full variable domain (outside the CDR3, taken from reference TRBV7-7 and TRBJ2-1): GAGVSQSPRYKVTKRGQDVTLRCDPISSHATLYWYQQALGQGPEFLTYFNYEAQPDKSGLPSDRFSAERPEGSISTLTIQRTEQRDSAMYRCASSGGQLNEQFFGPGTRLTVL.

This rearrangement joins TRBV30 to TRBJ2-3; 7 bases line up with TRBD1. V was clipped by 2 bases and J by 4 bases; unmatched bases: 6. This CDR3 region has 14 residues. The germline CDR1 and CDR2 sequences are GTSNPN and SVGIG (reference sequence). As DNA, the CDR3 is TGTGCCTGGAGTATACAGGGGTACGCAGATACGCAGTATTTT. This gives the protein CAWSIQGYADTQYF. Looking up the rest from reference TRBV30 and TRBJ2-3 gives the full variable domain: SQTIHQWPATLVQPVGSPLSLECTVEGTSNPNLYWYRQAAGRGLQLLFYSVGIGQISSEVPQNLSASRPQDRQFILSSKKLLLSDSGFYLCAWSIQGYADTQYFGPGTRLTVL.

The CDR3 is CASSQRREGHHEQYF. The CDR3 DNA follows: TGTGCCAGCTCACAGAGGCGGGAGGGCCACCACGAGCAGTACTTC. V is TRBV18 and J is TRBJ2-7; 9 bases align to TRBD2. Germline CDR1 is KGHSH and CDR2 is LQKENI. V was pared by 4 bases and J by 5 bases, with 9 bases of the junction left unmatched. There are 15 residues in the CDR3.

The chain recombines TRBV7-6 with TRBJ2-7; tentative D call: TRBD2 (5 bases). This CDR3 comprises 11 residues. Germline CDR1 SGHVS, CDR2 FNYEAQ. Trimming pared 6 bases from V and 6 bases from J, leaving 9 bases between. The CDR3 bases are TGTGCCAGCAGTTCCGGACTCGAGCAGTACTTC. Amino acid sequence: CASSSGLEQYF. The full variable domain, completed using reference TRBV7-6 and TRBJ2-7, is GAGVSQSPRYKVTKRGQDVALRCDPISGHVSLYWYRQALGQGPEFLTYFNYEAQQDKSGLPNDRFSAERPEGSISTLTIQRTEQRDSAMYRCASSSGLEQYFGPGTRLTVT.

This clone was seen only a few times. The V call is TRBV9, the J call TRBJ2-3; 7 nucleotides align to TRBD1. V was pared by 0 bases and J by 5 bases, with 3 bases of the junction left unmatched. Germline-derived CDR1 and CDR2 are SGDLS and YYNGEE. The CDR3 sequence is 14 residues long. As DNA, the CDR3 is TGTGCCAGCAGCGTAGGTCAGGGGGTAGATACGCAGTATTTT. Its translation is CASSVGQGVDTQYF.

This chain connects TRBV27 to TRBJ2-3, with D perhaps matching TRBD1 (5 bases). Germline V lookup: CDR1 MNHEY, CDR2 SMNVEV (reference sequence). The V and J ends lost 6 bases and 4 bases respectively, with 17 bases between them. CDR3 length: 15 residues. The CDR3 sequence is CASRLVPRGPDTQYF. The CDR3 DNA follows: TGTGCCAGCAGGCTCGTGCCTAGGGGTCCAGATACGCAGTATTTT.

CDR3 in amino acids: CASGGTSGSYEQYF. The CDR3 DNA is TGTGCCAGCGGGGGGACTAGCGGTTCCTACGAGCAGTACTTC. V usage is TRBV28 and J usage is TRBJ2-7; TRBD2 matches 11 bases. Germline V gives CDR1 MDHEN, CDR2 SYDVKM. V gave up 8 bases and J gave up 1 base; unmatched junction bases: 4. This CDR3 contains 14 residues.

This clone was found once. This chain links TRBV11-2 with TRBJ2-1, with 7 bases aligning to TRBD2. Germline V gene lookup returns CDR1 SGHAT and CDR2 FQNNGV. With 0 bases clipped from V and 5 bases from J, the junction kept 4 bases outside the gene matches. This CDR3 spans 15 amino acids. The chain's CDR3 is CASSLEAGVNNEQFF. The DNA for the CDR3 is TGTGCCAGCAGCTTAGAGGCGGGAGTGAACAATGAGCAGTTCTTC.

This rearrangement joins TRBV4-3 to TRBJ2-7, with 8 bases fitting TRBD1. V dropped 4 bases and J dropped 1; count of bases not matched to a gene: 6. In germline, CDR1 is LGHNA, CDR2 YSLEER. The CDR3 has 15 amino acids. Here the CDR3 DNA reads TGCGCCAGCAGCCCCCAACAGGGGGTTTCCTACGAGCAGTACTTC. Protein sequence: CASSPQQGVSYEQYF.

The rearrangement links TRBV9 to TRBJ1-4; D remains ambiguous. CDR3 length equals 15 residues. Germline values: CDR1 SGDLS, CDR2 YYNGEE. Trimming pared 3 bases from V and 2 bases from J, leaving 11 bases between. The CDR3 spells CASSESPGTNEKLFF. The CDR3 DNA follows: TGTGCCAGCAGCGAATCCCCCGGGACTAATGAAAAACTGTTTTTT.

This chain joins TRBV7-9 and TRBJ2-1; TRBD1 matches 10 bases. The CDR3 sequence is 15 residues long. Trimming took 1 base from V and 7 from J; bases not matched to a gene: 4. CDR1 is SEHNR and CDR2 is FQNEAQ in the germline V gene (reference sequence). Here the CDR3 reads CASSLVGTGVNEQFF. The CDR3 coding sequence is TGTGCCAGCAGCTTAGTCGGGACAGGGGTTAATGAGCAGTTCTTC.

The chain employs TRBV19 and TRBJ1-2; a weak D match, TRBD1 (5 bases). V lost 4 bases and J lost 3, with 21 bases in between. This CDR3 is built from 17 residues. The germline V gene has CDR1 LNHDA and CDR2 SQIVND (reference sequence). CDR3 sequence reads: CASSTALSQARDYGYTF. The CDR3 region has the DNA TGTGCCAGTAGTACCGCCCTCTCACAGGCCAGGGACTATGGCTACACCTTC.

This clone was picked up a small number of times. The V and J genes are TRBV9 and TRBJ2-1, with 10 nucleotides matching TRBD1. V lost 1 base, J lost 9 bases, and 13 bases stayed unmatched. The length of the CDR3 is 17 residues. Germline V gene lookup returns CDR1 SGDLS and CDR2 YYNGEE. The CDR3 DNA sequence: TGTGCCAGCAGCGTAAGTCCCGACAGGGGGCTTTTGGGTGAGCAGTTCTTC. Amino acids: CASSVSPDRGLLGEQFF. Drawing the rest from reference TRBV9 and TRBJ2-1, the complete variable domain is DSGVTQTPKHLITATGQRVTLRCSPRSGDLSVYWYQQSLDQGLQFLIQYYNGEERAKGNILERFSAQQFPDLHSELNLSSLELGDSALYFCASSVSPDRGLLGEQFFGPGTRLTVL.

This sequence joins TRBV5-8 and TRBJ1-5, with D uncertain. CDR1 and CDR2 (germline): SGHTS, YDEGEE. The CDR3 consists of 13 residues. V lost 1 base to trimming and J lost 4 bases, with 6 bases between them. The CDR3 DNA reads as TGTGCCAGCAGCTTGCGGGAAAATCAGCCCCAGCATTTT. Protein product: CASSLRENQPQHF. Complete variable domain (other parts from reference TRBV5-8 and TRBJ1-5): EAGVTQSPTHLIKTRGQQATLRCSPISGHTSVYWYQQALGLGLQFLLWYDEGEERNRGNFPPRFSGRQFPNYSSELNVNALELEDSALYLCASSLRENQPQHFGDGTRLSIL.

The chain links TRBV28 to TRBJ2-5; 7 nucleotides line up with TRBD1. The CDR3 covers 13 residues. The V gene end was trimmed by 10 bases and the J gene end by 3 bases; junction bases not matched to a gene: 8. CDR1 MDHEN and CDR2 SYDVKM come from the germline V gene. This chain's CDR3 is CATTDRDEETQYF. The CDR3 DNA reads TGTGCCACCACCGACAGGGACGAAGAGACCCAGTACTTC.

J is TRBJ2-5 and V is TRBV5-4; 8 nucleotides agree with TRBD1. V was pared by 2 bases and J by 6 bases, with 9 bases of the junction left unmatched. The CDR3 has 15 amino acids. CDR1 is SGHNT and CDR2 is YYREEE in the germline V gene (reference sequence). Here the CDR3 DNA reads TGTGCCAGCAGCTTTCAGCAGGGGGCGCAGAAGACCCAGTACTTC. Translated, it gives CASSFQQGAQKTQYF. Full variable domain (outside the CDR3, taken from reference TRBV5-4 and TRBJ2-5): ETGVTQSPTHLIKTRGQQVTLRCSSQSGHNTVSWYQQALGQGPQFIFQYYREEENGRGNFPPRFSGLQFPNYSSELNVNALELDDSALYLCASSFQQGAQKTQYFGPGTRLLVL.

The chain is built from TRBV2 and TRBJ1-1; TRBD1 is a possible D gene (6 bases). CDR3 length: 13 amino acids. Looked up from germline, CDR1 is SNHLY and CDR2 is FYNNEI. Between the trimmed V and J ends, which lost 5 bases and 3 bases, there was a span of 10 bases. This CDR3 is CASSWTVDTEAFF. CDR3 DNA: TGTGCCAGCAGTTGGACAGTGGACACTGAAGCTTTCTTT. The full variable domain, with the rest looked up from reference TRBV2 and TRBJ1-1, is EPEVTQTPSHQVTQMGQEVILRCVPISNHLYFYWYRQILGQKVEFLVSFYNNEISEKSEIFDDQFSVERPDGSNFTLKIRSTKLEDSAMYFCASSWTVDTEAFFGQGTRLTVV.

The chain links TRBV7-9 to TRBJ2-3, with D maybe TRBD2 (5 bases). The V gene's germline CDR1 is SEHNR and CDR2 FQNEAQ (reference sequence). This CDR3 contains 14 residues. V was clipped by 6 bases and J by 0 bases, with 10 bases between them. The CDR3 loop is CASRGAASTDTQYF. In DNA form, the CDR3 reads TGTGCCAGCAGGGGAGCAGCTAGCACAGATACGCAGTATTTT.

V is TRBV7-6 and J is TRBJ2-7; 7 nucleotides align to TRBD2. The CDR3 spans 15 residues. The germline gives CDR1 SGHVS, CDR2 FNYEAQ. Trimming removed 2 bases from V and 7 bases from J; junction bases left unmatched: 11. CDR3: CASSLKRESGYEQYF. The CDR3 DNA reads TGTGCCAGCAGCTTAAAGCGGGAATCGGGGTATGAGCAGTACTTC.